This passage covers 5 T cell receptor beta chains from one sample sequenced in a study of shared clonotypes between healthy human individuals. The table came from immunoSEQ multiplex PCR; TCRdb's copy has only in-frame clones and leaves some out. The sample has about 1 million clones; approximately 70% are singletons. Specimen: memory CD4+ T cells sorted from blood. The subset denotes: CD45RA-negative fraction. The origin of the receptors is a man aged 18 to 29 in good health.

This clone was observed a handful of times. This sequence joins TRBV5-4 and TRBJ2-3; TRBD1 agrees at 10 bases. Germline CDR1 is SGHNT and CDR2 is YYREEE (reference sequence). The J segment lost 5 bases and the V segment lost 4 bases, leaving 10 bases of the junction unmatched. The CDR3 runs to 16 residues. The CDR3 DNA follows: TGTGCCAGCAGCGAGGGGACAGGGGTTAGTATAGATACGCAGTATTTT. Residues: CASSEGTGVSIDTQYF.

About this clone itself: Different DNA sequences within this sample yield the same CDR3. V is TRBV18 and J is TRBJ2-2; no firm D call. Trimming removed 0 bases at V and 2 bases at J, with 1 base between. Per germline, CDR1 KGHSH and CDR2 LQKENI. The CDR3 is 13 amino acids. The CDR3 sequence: CASSPPNTGELFF. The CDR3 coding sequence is TGTGCCAGCTCACCACCTAACACCGGGGAGCTGTTTTTT.

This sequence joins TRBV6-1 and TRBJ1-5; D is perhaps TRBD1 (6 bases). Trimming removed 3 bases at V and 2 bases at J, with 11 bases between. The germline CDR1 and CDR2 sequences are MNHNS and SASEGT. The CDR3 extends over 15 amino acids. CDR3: CASSEQGFGNQPQHF. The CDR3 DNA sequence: TGTGCCAGCAGTGAGCAGGGGTTTGGCAATCAGCCCCAGCATTTT.

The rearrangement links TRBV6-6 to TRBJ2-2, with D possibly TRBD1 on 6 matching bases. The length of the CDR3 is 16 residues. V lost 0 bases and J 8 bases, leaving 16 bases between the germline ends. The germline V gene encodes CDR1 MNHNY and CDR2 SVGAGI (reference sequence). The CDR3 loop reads CASSYSDTGSAGELFF. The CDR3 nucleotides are TGTGCCAGCAGTTACTCGGATACAGGGAGTGCGGGGGAGCTGTTTTTT.

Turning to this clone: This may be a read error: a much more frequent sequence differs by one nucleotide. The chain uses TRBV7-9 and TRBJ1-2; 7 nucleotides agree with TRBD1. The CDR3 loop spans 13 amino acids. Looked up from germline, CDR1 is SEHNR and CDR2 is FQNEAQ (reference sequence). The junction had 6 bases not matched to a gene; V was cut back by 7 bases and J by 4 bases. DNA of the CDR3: TGTGCCAGCACCGCCGGGACAGCCTATGGCTACACCTTC. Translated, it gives CASTAGTAYGYTF. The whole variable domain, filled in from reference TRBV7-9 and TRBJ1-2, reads DTGVSQNPRHKITKRGQNVTFRCDPISEHNRLYWYRQTLGQGPEFLTYFQNEAQLEKSRLLSDRFSAERPKGSFSTLEIQRTEQGDSAMYLCASTAGTAYGYTFGSGTRLTVV.